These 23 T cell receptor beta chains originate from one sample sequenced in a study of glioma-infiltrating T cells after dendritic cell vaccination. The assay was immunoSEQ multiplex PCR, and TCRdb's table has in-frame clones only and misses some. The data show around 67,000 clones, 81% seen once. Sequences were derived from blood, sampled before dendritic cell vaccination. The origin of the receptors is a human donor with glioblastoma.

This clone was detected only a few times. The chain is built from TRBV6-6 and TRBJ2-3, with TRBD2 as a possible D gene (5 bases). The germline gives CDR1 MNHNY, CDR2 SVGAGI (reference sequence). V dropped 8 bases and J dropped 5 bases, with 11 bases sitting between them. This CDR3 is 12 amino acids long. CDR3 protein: CASGLEGDTQYF. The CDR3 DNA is TGTGCCAGCGGCTTAGAGGGAGATACGCAGTATTTT.

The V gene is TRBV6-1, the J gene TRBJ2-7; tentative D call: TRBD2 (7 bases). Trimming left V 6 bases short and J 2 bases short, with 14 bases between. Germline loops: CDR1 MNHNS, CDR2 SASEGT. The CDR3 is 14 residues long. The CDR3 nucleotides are TGTGCCAGCAGCTACAGGGAGGGGACCTACGAGCAGTACTTC. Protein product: CASSYREGTYEQYF.

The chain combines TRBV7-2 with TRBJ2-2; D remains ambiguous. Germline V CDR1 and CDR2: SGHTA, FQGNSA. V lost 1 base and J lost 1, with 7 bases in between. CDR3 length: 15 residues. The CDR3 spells CASSLGTQNTGELFF. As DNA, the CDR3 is TGTGCCAGCAGCTTAGGTACACAGAACACCGGGGAGCTGTTTTTT.

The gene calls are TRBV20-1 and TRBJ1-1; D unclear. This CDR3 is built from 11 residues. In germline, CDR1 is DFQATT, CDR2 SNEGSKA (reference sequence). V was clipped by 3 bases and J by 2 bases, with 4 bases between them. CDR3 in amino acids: CSARSNTEAFF. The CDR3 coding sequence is TGCAGTGCTAGGTCTAACACTGAAGCTTTCTTT.

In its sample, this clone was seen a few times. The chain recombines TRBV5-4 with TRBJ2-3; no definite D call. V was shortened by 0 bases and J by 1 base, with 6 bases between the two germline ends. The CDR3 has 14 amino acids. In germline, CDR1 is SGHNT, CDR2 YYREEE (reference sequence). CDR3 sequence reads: CASSLGSGTDTQYF. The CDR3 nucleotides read TGTGCCAGCAGCTTGGGCTCAGGCACAGATACGCAGTATTTT.

In DNA, the CDR3 is TGTGCCAGCTCACCACCGGGGACAGGGCGCAATCAGCCCCAGCATTTT. Protein sequence: CASSPPGTGRNQPQHF. The chain carries TRBV18 and TRBJ1-5; 9 nucleotides line up with TRBD1. This CDR3 spans 16 amino acids. CDR1 and CDR2 (germline): KGHSH, LQKENI. V trimming: 0 bases; J trimming: 2 bases; junction bases outside the gene matches: 2.

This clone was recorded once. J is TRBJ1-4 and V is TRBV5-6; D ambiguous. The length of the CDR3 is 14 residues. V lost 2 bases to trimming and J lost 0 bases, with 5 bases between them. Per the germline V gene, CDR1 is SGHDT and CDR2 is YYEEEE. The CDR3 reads CASSFYATNEKLFF. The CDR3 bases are TGTGCCAGCAGCTTCTACGCAACTAATGAAAAACTGTTTTTT.

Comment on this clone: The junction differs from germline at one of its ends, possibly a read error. CDR3 bases: TGTGCCAGCAGCTCCCCAAAACTAGCGGGGGGCGTCGGGGTCTTC. Translation gives CASSSPKLAGGVGVF. V usage is TRBV13 and J usage is TRBJ2-1; 12 positions agree with TRBD2. The CDR3 totals 15 residues. Germline CDR1 PRHDT, CDR2 FYEKMQ (reference sequence).

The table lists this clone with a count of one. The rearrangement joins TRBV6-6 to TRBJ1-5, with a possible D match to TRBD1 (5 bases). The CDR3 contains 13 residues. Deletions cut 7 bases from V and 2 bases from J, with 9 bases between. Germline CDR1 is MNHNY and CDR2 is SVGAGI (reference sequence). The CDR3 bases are TGTGCCAGCACCGTACAGGGCAATCAGCCCCAGCATTTT. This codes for CASTVQGNQPQHF.

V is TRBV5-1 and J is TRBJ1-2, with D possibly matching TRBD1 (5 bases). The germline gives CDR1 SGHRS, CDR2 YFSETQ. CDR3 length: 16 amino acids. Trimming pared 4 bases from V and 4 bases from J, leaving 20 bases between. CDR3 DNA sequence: TGCGCCAGCAGCCCGGAAACTGACAGCACTACCTATGGCTACACCTTC. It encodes CASSPETDSTTYGYTF.

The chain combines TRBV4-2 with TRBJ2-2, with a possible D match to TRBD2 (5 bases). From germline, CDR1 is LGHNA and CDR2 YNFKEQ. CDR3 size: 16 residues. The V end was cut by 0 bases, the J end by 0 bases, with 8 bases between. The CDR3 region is CASSQEPGTNTGELFF. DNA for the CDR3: TGTGCCAGCAGCCAAGAACCGGGGACGAACACCGGGGAGCTGTTTTTT.

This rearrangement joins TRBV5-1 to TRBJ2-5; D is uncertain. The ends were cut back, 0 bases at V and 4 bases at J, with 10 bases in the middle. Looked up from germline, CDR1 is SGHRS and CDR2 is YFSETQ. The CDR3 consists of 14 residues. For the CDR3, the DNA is TGCGCCAGCAGCTTGGAACAGTTGGGAGAGACCCAGTACTTC. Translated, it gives CASSLEQLGETQYF. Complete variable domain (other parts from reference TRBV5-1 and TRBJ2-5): KAGVTQTPRYLIKTRGQQVTLSCSPISGHRSVSWYQQTPGQGLQFLFEYFSETQRNKGNFPGRFSGRQFSNSRSEMNVSTLELGDSALYLCASSLEQLGETQYFGPGTRLLVL.

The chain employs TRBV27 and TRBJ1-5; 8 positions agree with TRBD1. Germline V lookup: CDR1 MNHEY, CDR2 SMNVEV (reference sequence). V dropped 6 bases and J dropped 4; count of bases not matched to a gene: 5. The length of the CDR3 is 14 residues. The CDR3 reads CASSRTGFNQPQHF. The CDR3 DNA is TGTGCCAGCAGCCGGACAGGGTTTAATCAGCCCCAGCATTTT.

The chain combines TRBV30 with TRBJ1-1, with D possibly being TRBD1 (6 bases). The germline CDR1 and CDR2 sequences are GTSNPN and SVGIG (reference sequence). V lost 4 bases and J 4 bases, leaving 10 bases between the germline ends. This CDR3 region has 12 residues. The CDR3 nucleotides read TGTGCCTGGACAACAGGGACCACTGAAGCTTTCTTT. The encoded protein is CAWTTGTTEAFF.

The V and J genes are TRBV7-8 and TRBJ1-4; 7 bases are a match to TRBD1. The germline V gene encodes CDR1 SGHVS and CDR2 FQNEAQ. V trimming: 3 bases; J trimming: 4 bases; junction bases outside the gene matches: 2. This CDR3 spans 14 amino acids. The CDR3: CASSLDRFNEKLFF. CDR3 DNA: TGTGCCAGCAGCTTGGACAGGTTTAATGAAAAACTGTTTTTT.

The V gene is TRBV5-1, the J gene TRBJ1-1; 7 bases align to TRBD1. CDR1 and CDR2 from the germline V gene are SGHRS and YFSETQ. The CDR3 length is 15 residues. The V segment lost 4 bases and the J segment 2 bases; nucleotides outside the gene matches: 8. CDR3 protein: CASSKDTGDNTEAFF. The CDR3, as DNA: TGCGCCAGCAGCAAAGACACAGGGGATAACACTGAAGCTTTCTTT.

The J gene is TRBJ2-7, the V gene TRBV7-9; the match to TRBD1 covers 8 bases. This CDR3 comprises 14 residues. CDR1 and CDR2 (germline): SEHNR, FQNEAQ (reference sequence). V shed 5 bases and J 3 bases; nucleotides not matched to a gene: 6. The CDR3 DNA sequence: TGTGCCAGCAGCCCGGGACAGGCCGTCTACGAGCAGTACTTC. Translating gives CASSPGQAVYEQYF.

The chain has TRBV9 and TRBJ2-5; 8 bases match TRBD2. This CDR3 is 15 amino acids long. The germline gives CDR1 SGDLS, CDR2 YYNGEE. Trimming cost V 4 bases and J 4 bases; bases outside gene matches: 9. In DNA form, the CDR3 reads TGTGCCAGCAGCCGGGGGCGGGGGGAACGAGAGACCCAGTACTTC. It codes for CASSRGRGERETQYF.

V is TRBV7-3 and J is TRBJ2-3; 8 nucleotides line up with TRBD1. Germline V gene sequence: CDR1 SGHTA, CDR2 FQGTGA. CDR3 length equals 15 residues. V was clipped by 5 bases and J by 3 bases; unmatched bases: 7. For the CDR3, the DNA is TGTGCCAGCAGCCCCGGACAGGGTGGGACAGATACGCAGTATTTT. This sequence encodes CASSPGQGGTDTQYF.

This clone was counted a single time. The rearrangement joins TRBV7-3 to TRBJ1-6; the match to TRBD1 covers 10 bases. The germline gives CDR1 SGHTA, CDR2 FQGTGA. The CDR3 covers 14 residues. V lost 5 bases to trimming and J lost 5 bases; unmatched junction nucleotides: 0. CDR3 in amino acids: CASSGTGDNSPLHF. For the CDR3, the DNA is TGTGCCAGCAGCGGGACAGGGGATAATTCACCCCTCCACTTT.

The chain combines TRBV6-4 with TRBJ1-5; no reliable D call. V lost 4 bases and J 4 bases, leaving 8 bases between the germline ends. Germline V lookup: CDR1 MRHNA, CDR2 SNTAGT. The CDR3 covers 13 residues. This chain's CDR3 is CASSVAQNQPQHF. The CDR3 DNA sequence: TGTGCCAGCAGTGTTGCCCAGAATCAGCCCCAGCATTTT.

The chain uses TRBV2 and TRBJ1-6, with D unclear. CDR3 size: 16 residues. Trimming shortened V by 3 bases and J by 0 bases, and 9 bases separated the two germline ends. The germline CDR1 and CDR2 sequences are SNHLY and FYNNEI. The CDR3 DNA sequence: TGTGCCAGCAGTGACGGAGATTTCTCCTATAATTCACCCCTCCACTTT. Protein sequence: CASSDGDFSYNSPLHF. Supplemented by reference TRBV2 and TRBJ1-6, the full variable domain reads EPEVTQTPSHQVTQMGQEVILRCVPISNHLYFYWYRQILGQKVEFLVSFYNNEISEKSEIFDDQFSVERPDGSNFTLKIRSTKLEDSAMYFCASSDGDFSYNSPLHFGNGTRLTVT.

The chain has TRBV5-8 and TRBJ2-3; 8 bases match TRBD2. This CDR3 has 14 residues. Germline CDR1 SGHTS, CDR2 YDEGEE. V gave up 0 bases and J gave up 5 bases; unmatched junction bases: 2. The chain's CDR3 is CASSLASGGDTQYF. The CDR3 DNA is TGTGCCAGCAGCTTGGCCAGCGGGGGAGATACGCAGTATTTT.